Below, one T cell receptor (beta chain) is given with its context. Participants came from some 23 US areas, aged roughly 18 to 90 years. This entry belongs to a study of blood T cell repertoires in COVID-19. Whole-study context: Samples of COVID-19 (acute and convalescent) were obtained from the United States, Italy and Spain.

Authors' methods: Nucleated cell counts were estimated from reference gene primer amplification. Data came from immunoSEQ multiplex PCR; TCRdb stores just in-frame clones and leaves some out. V and J calls and clone size are given by that table; D and trimming were obtained from the DNA. The table has 210,000 or so clones, over 80% seen once. The source is a woman aged 25-40 years who had been exposed to COVID-19. Sequencing was performed on PBMCs or T cells enriched from blood (not recorded which).

The CDR3 is CASSQEASGGGKSKDTQYF. The DNA for the CDR3 is TGTGCCAGCAGCCAAGAGGCTAGCGGAGGGGGGAAATCTAAAGATACGCAGTATTTT. V is TRBV4-2 and J is TRBJ2-3; D may be TRBD2 (7 bases). Germline lookup yields CDR1 LGHNA and CDR2 YNFKEQ. V was shortened by 0 bases and J by 5 bases, with 24 bases between the two germline ends. This CDR3 contains 19 residues.